A single TCR beta chain is shown here with its context. The source of the sample is a study of T cell changes during pregnancy in multiple sclerosis. The V end lost 6 bases, the J end lost 0 bases, and 7 bases lay between the germline ends. The germline gives CDR1 MNHEY, CDR2 SVGAGI. The CDR3 is 13 amino acids. Produced via immunoSEQ multiplex PCR; TCRdb's table is partial and in-frame only. The table shows tens of thousands of clones, with 92% occurring only once. The rearrangement links TRBV6-5 to TRBJ2-3; no clear D gene. The sequenced sample was peripheral blood, obtained after pregnancy. The clonotype comes from a female donor with multiple sclerosis, enrolled in a pregnancy study. The CDR3 bases are TGTGCCAGCAGGGCGACTAGCACAGATACGCAGTATTTT. Translated: CASRATSTDTQYF.